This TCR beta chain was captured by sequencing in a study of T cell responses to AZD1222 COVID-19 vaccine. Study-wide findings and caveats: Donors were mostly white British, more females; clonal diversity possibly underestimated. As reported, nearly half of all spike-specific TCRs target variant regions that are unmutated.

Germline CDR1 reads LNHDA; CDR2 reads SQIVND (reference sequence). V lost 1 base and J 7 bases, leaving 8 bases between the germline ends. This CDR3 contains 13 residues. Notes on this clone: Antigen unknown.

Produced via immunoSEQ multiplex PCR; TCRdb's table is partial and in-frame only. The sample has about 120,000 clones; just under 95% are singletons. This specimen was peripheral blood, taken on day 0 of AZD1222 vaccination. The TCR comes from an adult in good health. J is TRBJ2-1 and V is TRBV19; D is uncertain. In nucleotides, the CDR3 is TGTGCCAGTAGTATAGGTGTATTAAATGAGCAGTTCTTC. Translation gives CASSIGVLNEQFF. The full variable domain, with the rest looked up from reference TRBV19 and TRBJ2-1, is DGGITQSPKYLFRKEGQNVTLSCEQNLNHDAMYWYRQDPGQGLRLIYYSQIVNDFQKGDIAEGYSVSREKKESFPLTVTSAQKNPTAFYLCASSIGVLNEQFFGPGTRLTVL.